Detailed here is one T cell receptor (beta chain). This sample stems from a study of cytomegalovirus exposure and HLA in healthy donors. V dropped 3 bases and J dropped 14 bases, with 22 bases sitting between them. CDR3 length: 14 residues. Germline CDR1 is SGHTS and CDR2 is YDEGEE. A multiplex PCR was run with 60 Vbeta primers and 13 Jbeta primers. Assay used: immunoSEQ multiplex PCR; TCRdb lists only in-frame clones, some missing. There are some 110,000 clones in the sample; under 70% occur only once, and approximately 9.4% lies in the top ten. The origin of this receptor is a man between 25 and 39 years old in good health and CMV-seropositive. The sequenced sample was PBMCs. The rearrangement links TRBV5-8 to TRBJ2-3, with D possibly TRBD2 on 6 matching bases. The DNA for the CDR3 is TGTGCCAGCAGCTCACCGGGCTGGCAGACTAGTCTGTATTTT. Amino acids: CASSSPGWQTSLYF.